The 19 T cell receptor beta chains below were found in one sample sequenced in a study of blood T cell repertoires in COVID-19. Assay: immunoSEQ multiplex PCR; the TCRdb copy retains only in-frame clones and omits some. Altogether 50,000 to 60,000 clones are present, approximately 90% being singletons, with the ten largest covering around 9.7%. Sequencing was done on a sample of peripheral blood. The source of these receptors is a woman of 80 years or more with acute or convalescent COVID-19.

CDR3 protein: CASSYRLAGGKDTGELFF. Written as DNA, the CDR3 is TGTGCCAGCAGCTACCGACTAGCGGGAGGGAAAGACACCGGGGAGCTGTTTTTT. The rearrangement uses TRBV21-1 and TRBJ2-2; TRBD2, as called in the table, went unchecked against the DNA. TRBV21-1 is classified as a pseudogene. This CDR3 comprises 18 residues.

The CDR3 here is CASSLGEITDTQYF. The CDR3 coding sequence is TGCGCCAGCAGCTTGGGAGAAATCACAGATACGCAGTATTTT. The rearrangement links TRBV5-1 to TRBJ2-3, with D unresolved. The ends were cut back, 0 bases at V and 2 bases at J, with 7 bases in the middle. From germline, CDR1 is SGHRS and CDR2 YFSETQ. The CDR3 has 14 amino acids.

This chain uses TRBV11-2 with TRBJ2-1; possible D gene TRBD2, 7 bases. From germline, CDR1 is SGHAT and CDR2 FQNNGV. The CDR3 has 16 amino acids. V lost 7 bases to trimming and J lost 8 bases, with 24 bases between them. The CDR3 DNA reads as TGTGCCAGCAACCAAGGCGGGATAGGGGGGAGGGATGAGCAGTTCTTC. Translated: CASNQGGIGGRDEQFF.

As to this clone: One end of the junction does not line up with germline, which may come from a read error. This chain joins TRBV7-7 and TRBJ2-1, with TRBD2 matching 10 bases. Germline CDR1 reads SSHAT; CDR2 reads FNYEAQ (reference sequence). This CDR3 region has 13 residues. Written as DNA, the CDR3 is TGTGCTAGCAGATCTAGCGGGAGCAATGAGCAGTTCTTC. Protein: CASRSSGSNEQFF.

The CDR3 loop reads CASSSGLAGGGELFF. CDR3 coding DNA: TGTGCCAGCAGCTCGGGACTAGCGGGCGGCGGGGAGCTGTTTTTT. V is TRBV9 and J is TRBJ2-2, with 12 positions matching TRBD2. The CDR3 totals 15 residues. CDR1 is SGDLS and CDR2 is YYNGEE in the germline V gene. V dropped 4 bases and J dropped 7; count of bases not matched to a gene: 5.

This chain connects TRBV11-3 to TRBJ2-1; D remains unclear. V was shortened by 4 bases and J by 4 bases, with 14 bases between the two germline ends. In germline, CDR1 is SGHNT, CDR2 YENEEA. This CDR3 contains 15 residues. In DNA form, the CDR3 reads TGTGCCAGCAGCTCCAGTCGAAAACCGTACAATGAGCAGTTCTTC. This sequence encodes CASSSSRKPYNEQFF.

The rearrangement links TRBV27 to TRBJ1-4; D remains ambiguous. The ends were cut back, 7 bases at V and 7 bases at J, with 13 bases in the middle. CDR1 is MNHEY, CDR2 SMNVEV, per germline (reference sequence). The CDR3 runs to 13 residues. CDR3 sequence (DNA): TGTGCCAGCACCCACGGGGTTCCTGAAAAACTGTTTTTT. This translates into CASTHGVPEKLFF.

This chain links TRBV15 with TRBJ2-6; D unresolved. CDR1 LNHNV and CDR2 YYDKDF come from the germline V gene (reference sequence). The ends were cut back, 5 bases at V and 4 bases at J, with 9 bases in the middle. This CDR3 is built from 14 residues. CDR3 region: CATSHRVGANVLTF. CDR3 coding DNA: TGTGCCACCAGCCACAGAGTCGGGGCCAACGTCCTGACTTTC. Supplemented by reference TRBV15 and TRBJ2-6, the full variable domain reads DAMVIQNPRYQVTQFGKPVTLSCSQTLNHNVMYWYQQKSSQAPKLLFHYYDKDFNNEADTPDNFQSRRPNTSFCFLDIRSPGLGDTAMYLCATSHRVGANVLTFGAGSRLTVL.

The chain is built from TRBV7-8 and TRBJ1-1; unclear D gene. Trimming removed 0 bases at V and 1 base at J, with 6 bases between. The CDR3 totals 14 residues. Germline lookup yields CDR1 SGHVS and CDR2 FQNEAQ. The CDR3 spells CASSLAAGNTEAFF. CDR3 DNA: TGTGCCAGCAGCTTAGCTGCGGGGAACACTGAAGCTTTCTTT.

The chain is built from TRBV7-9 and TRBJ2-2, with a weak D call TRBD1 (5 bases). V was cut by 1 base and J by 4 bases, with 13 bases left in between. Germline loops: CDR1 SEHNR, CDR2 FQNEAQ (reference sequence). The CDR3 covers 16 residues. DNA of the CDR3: TGTGCCAGCAGCTTAGGTCTAGACAGAACCACCGGGGAGCTGTTTTTT. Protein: CASSLGLDRTTGELFF.

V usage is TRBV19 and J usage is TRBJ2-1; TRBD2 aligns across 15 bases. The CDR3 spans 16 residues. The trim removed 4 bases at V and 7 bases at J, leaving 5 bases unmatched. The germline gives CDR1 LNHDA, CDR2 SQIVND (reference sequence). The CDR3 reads CASSTGTSGRWNEQFF. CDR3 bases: TGTGCCAGTAGTACCGGGACTAGCGGGAGGTGGAATGAGCAGTTCTTC.

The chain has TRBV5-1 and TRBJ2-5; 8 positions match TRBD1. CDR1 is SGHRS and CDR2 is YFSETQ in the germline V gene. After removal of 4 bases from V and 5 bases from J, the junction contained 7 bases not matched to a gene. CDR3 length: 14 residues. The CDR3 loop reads CASSPGQASETQYF. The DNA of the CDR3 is TGCGCCAGCAGCCCGGGACAGGCTTCGGAGACCCAGTACTTC.

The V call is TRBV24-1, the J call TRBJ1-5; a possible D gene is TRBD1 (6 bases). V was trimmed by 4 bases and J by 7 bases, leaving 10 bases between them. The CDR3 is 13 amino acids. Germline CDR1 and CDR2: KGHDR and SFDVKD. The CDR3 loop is CATSDQGWQPQHF. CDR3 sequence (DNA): TGTGCCACCAGTGACCAGGGGTGGCAGCCCCAGCATTTT.

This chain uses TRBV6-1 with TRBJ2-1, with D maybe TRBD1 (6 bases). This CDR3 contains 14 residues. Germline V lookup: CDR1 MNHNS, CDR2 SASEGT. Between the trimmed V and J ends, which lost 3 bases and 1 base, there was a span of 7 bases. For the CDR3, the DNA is TGTGCCAGCAGTGACAGGGGTTCCTACAATGAGCAGTTCTTC. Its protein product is CASSDRGSYNEQFF.

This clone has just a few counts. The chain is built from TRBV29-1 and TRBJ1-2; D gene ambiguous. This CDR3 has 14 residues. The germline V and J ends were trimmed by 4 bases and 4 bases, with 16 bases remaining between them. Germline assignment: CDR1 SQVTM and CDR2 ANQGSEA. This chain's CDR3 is CSVGAARNTYGYTF. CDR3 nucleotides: TGCAGCGTTGGCGCGGCCCGCAACACCTATGGCTACACCTTC.

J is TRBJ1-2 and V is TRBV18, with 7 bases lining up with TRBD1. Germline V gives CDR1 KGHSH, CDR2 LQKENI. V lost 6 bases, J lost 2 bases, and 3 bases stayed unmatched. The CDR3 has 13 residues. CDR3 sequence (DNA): TGTGCCAGCTCCATGGACAGGAACTATGGCTACACCTTC. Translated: CASSMDRNYGYTF.

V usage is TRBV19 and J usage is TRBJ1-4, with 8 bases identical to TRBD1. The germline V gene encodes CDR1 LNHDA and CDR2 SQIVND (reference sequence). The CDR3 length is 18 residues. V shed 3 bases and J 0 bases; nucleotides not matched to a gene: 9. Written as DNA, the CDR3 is TGTGCCAGTAGTATCCCGACAGGGGCCGAAGCAACTAATGAAAAACTGTTTTTT. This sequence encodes CASSIPTGAEATNEKLFF.

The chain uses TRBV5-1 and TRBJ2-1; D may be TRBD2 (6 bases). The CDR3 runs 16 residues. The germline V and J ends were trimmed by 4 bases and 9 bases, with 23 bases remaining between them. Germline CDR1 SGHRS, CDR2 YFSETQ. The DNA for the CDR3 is TGCGCCAGCAGCCCCGGGACTGGGCGGGCAGGATTTGAGCAGTTCTTC. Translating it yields CASSPGTGRAGFEQFF.

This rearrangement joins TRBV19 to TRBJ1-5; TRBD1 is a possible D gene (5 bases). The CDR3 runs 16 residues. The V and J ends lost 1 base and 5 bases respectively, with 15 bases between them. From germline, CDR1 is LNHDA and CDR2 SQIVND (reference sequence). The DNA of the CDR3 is TGTGCCAGTAGTATAGCCCCCCCCGCAGGGTATCAGCCCCAGCATTTT. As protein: CASSIAPPAGYQPQHF.